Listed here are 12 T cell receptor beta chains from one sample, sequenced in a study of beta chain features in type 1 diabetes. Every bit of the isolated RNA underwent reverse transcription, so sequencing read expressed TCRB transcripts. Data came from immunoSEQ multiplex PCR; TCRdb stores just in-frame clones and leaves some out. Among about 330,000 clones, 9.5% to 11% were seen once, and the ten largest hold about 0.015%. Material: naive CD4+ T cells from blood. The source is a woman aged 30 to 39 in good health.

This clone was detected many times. The CDR3 protein is CASSSYQSEYPYF. DNA of the CDR3: TGTGCCAGCAGCTCCTACCAAAGCGAGTACCCGTATTTT. The rearrangement links TRBV7-2 to TRBJ2-3, with no clear D. V dropped 4 bases and J dropped 14 bases, with 19 bases sitting between them. Germline V gene data show CDR1 as SGHTA and CDR2 as FQGNSA. The CDR3 has 13 residues.

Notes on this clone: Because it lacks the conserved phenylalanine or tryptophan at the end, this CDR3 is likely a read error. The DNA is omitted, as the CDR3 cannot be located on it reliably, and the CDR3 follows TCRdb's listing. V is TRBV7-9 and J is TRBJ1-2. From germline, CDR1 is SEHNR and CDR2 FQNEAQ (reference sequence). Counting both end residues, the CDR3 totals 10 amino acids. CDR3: CASSPVQFVA.

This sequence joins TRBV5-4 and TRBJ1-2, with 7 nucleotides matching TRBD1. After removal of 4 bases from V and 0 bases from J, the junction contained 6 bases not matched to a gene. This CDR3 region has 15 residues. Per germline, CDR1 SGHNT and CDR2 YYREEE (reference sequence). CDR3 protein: CASSAAGTANYGYTF. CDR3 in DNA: TGTGCCAGCAGCGCGGCCGGGACAGCTAACTATGGCTACACCTTC.

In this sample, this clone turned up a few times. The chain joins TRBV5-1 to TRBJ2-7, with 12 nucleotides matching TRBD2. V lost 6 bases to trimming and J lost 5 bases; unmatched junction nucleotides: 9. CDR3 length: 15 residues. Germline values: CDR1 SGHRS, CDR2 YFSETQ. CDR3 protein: CASTRTSGAGDEQYF. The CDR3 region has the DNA TGCGCCAGCACCCGGACTAGCGGGGCGGGAGACGAGCAGTACTTC. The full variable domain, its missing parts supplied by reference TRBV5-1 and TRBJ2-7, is KAGVTQTPRYLIKTRGQQVTLSCSPISGHRSVSWYQQTPGQGLQFLFEYFSETQRNKGNFPGRFSGRQFSNSRSEMNVSTLELGDSALYLCASTRTSGAGDEQYFGPGTRLTVT.

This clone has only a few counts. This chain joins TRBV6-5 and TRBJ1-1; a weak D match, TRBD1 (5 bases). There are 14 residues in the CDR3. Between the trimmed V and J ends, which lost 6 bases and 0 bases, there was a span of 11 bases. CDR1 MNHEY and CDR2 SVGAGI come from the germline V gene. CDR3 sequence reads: CASSETELNTEAFF. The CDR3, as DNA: TGTGCCAGCAGCGAGACAGAGTTGAACACTGAAGCTTTCTTT.

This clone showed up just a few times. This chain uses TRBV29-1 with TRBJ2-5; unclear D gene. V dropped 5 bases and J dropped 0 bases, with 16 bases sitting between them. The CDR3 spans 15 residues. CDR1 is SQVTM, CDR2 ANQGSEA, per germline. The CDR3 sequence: CSVFGWAHNQETQYF. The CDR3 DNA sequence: TGCAGCGTTTTTGGCTGGGCCCACAACCAAGAGACCCAGTACTTC.

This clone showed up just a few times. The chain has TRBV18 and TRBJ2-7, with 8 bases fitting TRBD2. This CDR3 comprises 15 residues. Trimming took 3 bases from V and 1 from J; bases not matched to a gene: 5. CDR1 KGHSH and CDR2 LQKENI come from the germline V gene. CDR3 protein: CASSPPGLGSYEQYF. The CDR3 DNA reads TGTGCCAGCTCACCTCCGGGACTAGGTTCCTACGAGCAGTACTTC.

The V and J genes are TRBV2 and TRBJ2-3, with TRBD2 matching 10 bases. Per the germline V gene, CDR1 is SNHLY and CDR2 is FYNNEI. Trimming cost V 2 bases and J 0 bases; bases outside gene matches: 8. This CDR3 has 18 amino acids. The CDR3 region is CASSEKSGRARSTDTQYF. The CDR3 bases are TGTGCCAGCAGTGAAAAAAGCGGGAGGGCCAGAAGCACAGATACGCAGTATTTT.

CDR3 bases: TGTGCCTGGAGTGTACCCCGGGTCGACAGGGGGTTCTACGAGCAGTACTTC. This translates into CAWSVPRVDRGFYEQYF. This chain joins TRBV30 and TRBJ2-7, with 9 bases lining up with TRBD1. The CDR3 is made up of 17 amino acids. V lost 0 bases to trimming and J lost 3 bases; unmatched junction nucleotides: 12. CDR1 GTSNPN and CDR2 SVGIG come from the germline V gene (reference sequence).

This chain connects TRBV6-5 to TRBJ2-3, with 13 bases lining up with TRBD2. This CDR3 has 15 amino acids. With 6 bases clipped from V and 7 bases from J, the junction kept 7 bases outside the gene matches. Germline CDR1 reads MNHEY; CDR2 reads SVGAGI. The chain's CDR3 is CASSRGLAGANTQYF. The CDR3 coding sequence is TGTGCCAGCAGCCGTGGACTAGCGGGGGCCAATACGCAGTATTTT.

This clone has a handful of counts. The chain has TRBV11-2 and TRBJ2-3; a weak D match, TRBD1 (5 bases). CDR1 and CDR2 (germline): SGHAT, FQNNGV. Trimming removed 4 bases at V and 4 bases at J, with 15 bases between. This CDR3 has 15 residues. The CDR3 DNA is TGTGCCAGCAGCTCCCCTGGGGCCGAGGCAGATACGCAGTATTTT. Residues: CASSSPGAEADTQYF.

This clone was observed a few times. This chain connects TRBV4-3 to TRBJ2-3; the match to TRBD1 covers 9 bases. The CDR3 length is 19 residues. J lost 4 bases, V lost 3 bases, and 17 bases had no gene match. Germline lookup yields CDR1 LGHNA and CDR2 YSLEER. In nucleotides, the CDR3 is TGCGCCAGCAGCCAGGAGATTATAGATGGACAGGGGTTCTCAGATACGCAGTATTTT. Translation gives CASSQEIIDGQGFSDTQYF.